This entry is about one T cell receptor beta chain. The antigen remains undetermined. The CDR3 loop spans 15 amino acids. Germline loops: CDR1 SGHTA, CDR2 FQGTGA. The V gene end was trimmed by 5 bases and the J gene end by 6 bases; junction bases not matched to a gene: 7. The repertoire was sequenced with immunoSEQ multiplex PCR; TCRdb's copy has only in-frame clones and lacks some. The sample yields approximately 70,000 clones, 76% seen once. This entry belongs to a study of memory CD4+ T cells and cytomegalovirus serostatus. Looking at the study overall: Donors were healthy Belgian adults, under 10 CMV seropositive and 20 to 30 seronegative.

The sort gate was single viable CD3+CD4+CD8-CD45RO+ cells for memory CD4+ T cells. The study's findings and limits: Of approximately 160 reported CMV TCRbeta sequences, under 80 were found in memory CD4+ repertoires. The CMV-associated TCR signature appears largely within the CD4+ memory repertoire.

The sample comprised memory CD4+ T cells from blood. The chain joins TRBV7-3 to TRBJ2-2, with 9 bases fitting TRBD2. The TCR was taken from an adult in good health and CMV-seropositive. The CDR3 spells CASSISGSGAGELFF. DNA for the CDR3: TGTGCCAGCAGCATTAGCGGGAGTGGGGCCGGGGAGCTGTTTTTT.